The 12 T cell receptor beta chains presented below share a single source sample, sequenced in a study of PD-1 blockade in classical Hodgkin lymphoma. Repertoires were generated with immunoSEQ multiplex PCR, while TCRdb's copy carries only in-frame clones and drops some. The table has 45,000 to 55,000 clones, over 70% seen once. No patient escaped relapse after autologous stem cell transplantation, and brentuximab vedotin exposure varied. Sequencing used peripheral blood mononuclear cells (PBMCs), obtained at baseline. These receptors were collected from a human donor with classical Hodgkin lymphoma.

The DNA for the CDR3 is TGTGCCAGCAGCTTGGAACGAGATACGCAGTATTTT. Translating it yields CASSLERDTQYF. The gene calls are TRBV5-5 and TRBJ2-3; D not resolved. V gave up 0 bases and J gave up 5 bases, with 4 bases separating them. Germline V lookup: CDR1 SGHKS, CDR2 YYEKEE (reference sequence). The CDR3 length is 12 residues. Full variable domain (outside the CDR3, taken from reference TRBV5-5 and TRBJ2-3): DAGVTQSPTHLIKTRGQQVTLRCSPISGHKSVSWYQQVLGQGPQFIFQYYEKEERGRGNFPDRFSARQFPNYSSELNVNALLLGDSALYLCASSLERDTQYFGPGTRLTVL.

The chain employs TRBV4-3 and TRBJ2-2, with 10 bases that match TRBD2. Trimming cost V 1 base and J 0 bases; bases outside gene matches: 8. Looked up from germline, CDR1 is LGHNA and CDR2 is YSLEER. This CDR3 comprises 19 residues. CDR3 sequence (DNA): TGCGCCAGCAGCCAAGGGAGTTCTAGCGGGGGTTCGAACACCGGGGAGCTGTTTTTT. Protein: CASSQGSSSGGSNTGELFF.

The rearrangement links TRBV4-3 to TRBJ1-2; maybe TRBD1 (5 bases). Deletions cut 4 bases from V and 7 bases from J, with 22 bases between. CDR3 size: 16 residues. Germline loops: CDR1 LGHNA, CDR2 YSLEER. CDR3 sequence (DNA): TGCGCCAGCAGCCGAGGCCGGGGCGGAACCCTGGGTGGCTACACCTTC. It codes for CASSRGRGGTLGGYTF.

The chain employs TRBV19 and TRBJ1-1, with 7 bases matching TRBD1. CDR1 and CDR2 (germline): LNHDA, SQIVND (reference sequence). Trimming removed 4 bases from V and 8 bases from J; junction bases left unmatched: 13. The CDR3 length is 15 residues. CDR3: CASSTRQGKRPEAFF. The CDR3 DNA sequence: TGTGCCAGTAGTACCCGACAGGGTAAAAGGCCCGAAGCTTTCTTT.

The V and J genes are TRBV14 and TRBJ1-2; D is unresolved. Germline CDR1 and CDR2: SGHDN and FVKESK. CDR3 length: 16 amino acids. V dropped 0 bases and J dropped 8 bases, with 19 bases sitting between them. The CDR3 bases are TGTGCCAGCAGCCAAGATTGGAGTGGCTCGGGCGGAGGCTACACCTTC. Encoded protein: CASSQDWSGSGGGYTF.

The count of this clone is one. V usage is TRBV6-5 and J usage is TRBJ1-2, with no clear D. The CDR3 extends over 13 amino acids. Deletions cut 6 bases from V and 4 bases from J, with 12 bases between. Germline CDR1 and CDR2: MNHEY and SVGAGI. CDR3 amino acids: CASRKPPGYGYTF. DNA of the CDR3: TGTGCCAGCAGAAAACCCCCGGGCTATGGCTACACCTTC.

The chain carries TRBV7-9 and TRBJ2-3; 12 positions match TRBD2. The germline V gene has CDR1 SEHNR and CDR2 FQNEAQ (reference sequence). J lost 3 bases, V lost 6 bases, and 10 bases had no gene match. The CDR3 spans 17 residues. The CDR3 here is CASSFMTSGSWTDTQYF. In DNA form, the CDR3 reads TGTGCCAGCAGTTTCATGACTAGCGGGAGTTGGACAGATACGCAGTATTTT.

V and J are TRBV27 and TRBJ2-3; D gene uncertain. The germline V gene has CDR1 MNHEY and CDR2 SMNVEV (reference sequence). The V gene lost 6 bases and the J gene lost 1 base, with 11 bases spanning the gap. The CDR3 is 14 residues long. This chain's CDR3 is CASRVFGGTDTQYF. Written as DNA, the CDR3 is TGTGCCAGCAGGGTTTTTGGGGGCACAGATACGCAGTATTTT.

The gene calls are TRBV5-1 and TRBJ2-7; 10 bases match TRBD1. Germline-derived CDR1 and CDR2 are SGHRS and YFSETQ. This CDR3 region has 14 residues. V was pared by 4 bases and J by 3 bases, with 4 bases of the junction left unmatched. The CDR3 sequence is CASSTWTGGYEQYF. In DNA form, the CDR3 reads TGCGCCAGCAGCACCTGGACAGGGGGCTACGAGCAGTACTTC.

The CDR3 DNA reads as TGCGCCAGCAGCTTGCGGGAGGGTAACAATGAGCAGTTCTTC. Protein sequence: CASSLREGNNEQFF. The chain employs TRBV5-1 and TRBJ2-1, with 8 bases lining up with TRBD2. From germline, CDR1 is SGHRS and CDR2 YFSETQ. The junction had 2 bases not matched to a gene; V was cut back by 1 base and J by 5 bases. The CDR3 length is 14 residues.

CDR3 sequence reads: CASSLVLSRSSYNEQFF. Written as DNA, the CDR3 is TGCGCCAGCAGCTTGGTCCTCTCAAGGAGCTCCTACAATGAGCAGTTCTTC. The rearrangement links TRBV5-1 to TRBJ2-1; unclear D gene. The CDR3 sequence is 17 residues long. CDR1 and CDR2 (germline): SGHRS, YFSETQ. The V gene lost 0 bases and the J gene lost 0 bases, with 13 bases spanning the gap.

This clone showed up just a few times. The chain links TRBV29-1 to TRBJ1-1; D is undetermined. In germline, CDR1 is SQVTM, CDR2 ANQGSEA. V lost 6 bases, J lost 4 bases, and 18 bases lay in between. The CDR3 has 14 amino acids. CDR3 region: CSVKRLGSGTEAFF. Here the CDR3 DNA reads TGCAGCGTAAAAAGGTTGGGGTCGGGCACTGAAGCTTTCTTT.